The 22 T cell receptor beta chains in this list originate from one sample, sequenced in a study of T cell changes during pregnancy in multiple sclerosis. Some clones are missing from TCRdb's copy, which holds only in-frame ones; the method was immunoSEQ multiplex PCR. Of tens of thousands of clones in the sample, 75% to 90% were seen once. This specimen consisted of CD4+ T cells from peripheral blood mononuclear cells, obtained in the first trimester of pregnancy. The receptor set was obtained from a female donor in good health, enrolled as a control in a pregnancy study.

The chain combines TRBV6-5 with TRBJ1-4; a weak D match, TRBD1 (5 bases). CDR3 size: 15 residues. Trimming stripped 2 bases from V and 6 bases from J, with 13 bases between. Per germline, CDR1 MNHEY and CDR2 SVGAGI. The CDR3: CASSYGGETDEKLFF. DNA for the CDR3: TGTGCCAGCAGTTACGGGGGGGAGACGGATGAAAAACTGTTTTTT.

The V call is TRBV4-1, the J call TRBJ2-1, with D possibly matching TRBD2 (6 bases). Germline V lookup: CDR1 MGHRA, CDR2 YSYEKL. V was trimmed by 3 bases and J by 0 bases, leaving 12 bases between them. The CDR3 contains 16 residues. DNA for the CDR3: TGCGCCAGCAGCCAGCTGGGACTTAGCTCCTACAATGAGCAGTTCTTC. This gives the protein CASSQLGLSSYNEQFF.

The rearrangement joins TRBV10-3 to TRBJ2-3; a weak D match, TRBD2 (6 bases). Deletions cut 6 bases from V and 7 bases from J, with 17 bases between. This CDR3 is 14 amino acids long. Germline V gives CDR1 ENHRY, CDR2 SYGVKD. CDR3 region: CAISIGGPGNTQYF. Here the CDR3 DNA reads TGTGCCATCAGCATCGGAGGGCCGGGGAATACGCAGTATTTT.

The rearrangement uses TRBV4-3 and TRBJ2-7, with D possibly being TRBD2 (6 bases). The germline CDR1 and CDR2 sequences are LGHNA and YSLEER. V lost 0 bases and J lost 5, with 14 bases in between. This CDR3 is 15 amino acids long. The CDR3 nucleotides read TGCGCCAGCAGCCAAGATAGGAGGGGCGTCGACGAGCAGTACTTC. It encodes CASSQDRRGVDEQYF.

The gene calls are TRBV5-6 and TRBJ2-3; D unresolved. The CDR3 length is 16 residues. V lost 0 bases to trimming and J lost 0 bases, with 11 bases between them. CDR1 and CDR2 from the germline V gene are SGHDT and YYEEEE. CDR3 bases: TGTGCCAGCAGCTTGGACCGAAAAACTAGCACAGATACGCAGTATTTT. Translation: CASSLDRKTSTDTQYF.

J is TRBJ2-4 and V is TRBV29-1, with D tentatively TRBD2 (5 bases). The CDR3 is 14 amino acids. V lost 4 bases and J lost 0, with 10 bases in between. Germline V gene data show CDR1 as SQVTM and CDR2 as ANQGSEA. CDR3 nucleotides: TGCAGCGTTGCGGACTTTATAGCCAAAAACATTCAGTACTTC. It translates to CSVADFIAKNIQYF. Full variable domain (remainder filled in from reference TRBV29-1 and TRBJ2-4): SAVISQKPSRDICQRGTSLTIQCQVDSQVTMMFWYRQQPGQSLTLIATANQGSEATYESGFVIDKFPISRPNLTFSTLTVSNMSPEDSSIYLCSVADFIAKNIQYFGAGTRLSVL.

The genes are TRBV7-9 and TRBJ1-5; D possibly corresponds to TRBD1 (6 bases). CDR1 and CDR2 from the germline V gene are SEHNR and FQNEAQ (reference sequence). Trimming removed 1 base at V and 5 bases at J, with 15 bases between. This CDR3 is 16 amino acids long. In nucleotides, the CDR3 is TGTGCCAGCAGCTTAGGGCAGCGGGGGGCCCATCAGCCCCAGCATTTT. Its protein is CASSLGQRGAHQPQHF.

This sequence joins TRBV7-2 and TRBJ1-2; 8 nucleotides line up with TRBD1. The CDR3 has 18 amino acids. In germline, CDR1 is SGHTA, CDR2 FQGNSA. V trimming: 1 base; J trimming: 2 bases; junction bases outside the gene matches: 12. The DNA of the CDR3 is TGTGCCAGCAGCTTAGAAAGGATTTGGCAGGGGGCGAACTATGGCTACACCTTC. This codes for CASSLERIWQGANYGYTF.

The chain joins TRBV29-1 to TRBJ1-2; 7 bases fit TRBD1. CDR1 SQVTM and CDR2 ANQGSEA come from the germline V gene. The CDR3 length is 14 residues. With V trimmed by 4 bases and J by 8 bases, 13 bases remained unmatched. Written as DNA, the CDR3 is TGCAGCGTTGGGTCAGGGGGGCCGAGTGGCGGCTACACCTTC. Translation: CSVGSGGPSGGYTF.

The chain has TRBV5-6 and TRBJ2-3; perhaps TRBD2 as D (5 bases). CDR1 is SGHDT, CDR2 YYEEEE, per germline. The CDR3 has 14 residues. V was pared by 4 bases and J by 3 bases, with 12 bases between. The CDR3 sequence: CASSLGLVTDTQYF. Here the CDR3 DNA reads TGTGCCAGCAGCCTAGGACTTGTTACAGATACGCAGTATTTT.

The CDR3: CASRPTGGHQPQHF. CDR3 in DNA: TGTGCCAGCAGACCTACAGGGGGGCATCAGCCCCAGCATTTT. The chain carries TRBV27 and TRBJ1-5; the match to TRBD1 covers 8 bases. CDR3 size: 14 residues. V dropped 6 bases and J dropped 5; count of bases not matched to a gene: 6. Per the germline V gene, CDR1 is MNHEY and CDR2 is SMNVEV (reference sequence).

V gene TRBV19 combines with J gene TRBJ2-5, with 12 bases aligning to TRBD2. The J segment lost 3 bases and the V segment lost 2 bases, leaving 10 bases of the junction unmatched. This CDR3 is 18 amino acids long. Germline V gene sequence: CDR1 LNHDA, CDR2 SQIVND (reference sequence). The CDR3 region is CASSILAGGAMGEETQYF. CDR3 sequence (DNA): TGTGCCAGTAGTATACTAGCGGGAGGGGCAATGGGAGAAGAGACCCAGTACTTC. The full variable domain, in which reference TRBV19 and TRBJ2-5 provide the parts outside the CDR3, is DGGITQSPKYLFRKEGQNVTLSCEQNLNHDAMYWYRQDPGQGLRLIYYSQIVNDFQKGDIAEGYSVSREKKESFPLTVTSAQKNPTAFYLCASSILAGGAMGEETQYFGPGTRLLVL.

The chain combines TRBV7-3 with TRBJ2-2; the D gene is possibly TRBD1 (6 bases). Between the trimmed V and J ends, which lost 5 bases and 0 bases, there was a span of 10 bases. CDR1 is SGHTA, CDR2 FQGTGA, per germline. The CDR3 runs 15 residues. The CDR3 DNA reads as TGTGCCAGCAGCCCCGGGACAACGAACACCGGGGAGCTGTTTTTT. This encodes CASSPGTTNTGELFF.

This clone appeared a single time. The chain couples TRBV30 to TRBJ2-1; perhaps TRBD2 as D (6 bases). Trimming pared 4 bases from V and 4 bases from J, leaving 17 bases between. The germline V gene encodes CDR1 GTSNPN and CDR2 SVGIG (reference sequence). The CDR3 is made up of 15 amino acids. The CDR3 sequence: CAWNSAGTAYNEQFF. The CDR3 DNA is TGTGCCTGGAATTCGGCGGGGACGGCGTACAATGAGCAGTTCTTC.

This clone was picked up one time. The chain recombines TRBV29-1 with TRBJ1-2; TRBD1 agrees at 8 bases. CDR3 length: 15 amino acids. The V gene end was trimmed by 3 bases and the J gene end by 2 bases; junction bases not matched to a gene: 8. The germline V gene encodes CDR1 SQVTM and CDR2 ANQGSEA. In nucleotides, the CDR3 is TGCAGCGTTGATACGGGGGACAGGCGGAACTATGGCTACACCTTC. This translates into CSVDTGDRRNYGYTF.

The rearrangement links TRBV4-1 to TRBJ2-7; D is unresolved. This CDR3 region has 14 residues. The V end was cut by 1 base, the J end by 2 bases, with 9 bases between. The germline V gene encodes CDR1 MGHRA and CDR2 YSYEKL. The DNA of the CDR3 is TGCGCCAGCAGCCAAGGGGCCGAGACCTACGAGCAGTACTTC. It is translated as CASSQGAETYEQYF.

The V call is TRBV6-6, the J call TRBJ1-1; the D gene is possibly TRBD1 (6 bases). The V gene lost 6 bases and the J gene lost 3 bases, with 14 bases spanning the gap. The CDR3 spans 14 residues. Germline assignment: CDR1 MNHNY and CDR2 SVGAGI (reference sequence). Written as DNA, the CDR3 is TGTGCCAGCAGAGAACCGGGGGGCGACACTGAAGCTTTCTTT. Translating it yields CASREPGGDTEAFF.

V gene TRBV4-1 combines with J gene TRBJ2-7, with TRBD2 matching 10 bases. Unmatched junction bases numbered 7, after V lost 1 base and J lost 4 bases. CDR3 length: 16 residues. From germline, CDR1 is MGHRA and CDR2 YSYEKL. CDR3 DNA sequence: TGCGCCAGCAGCCAAGCCAGCGGGAGGGCCAGGTACGAGCAGTACTTC. Amino acid sequence: CASSQASGRARYEQYF.

The CDR3 DNA follows: TGTGCCAGCAGCTTAGACGGGATGGAGACCCAGTACTTC. Protein sequence: CASSLDGMETQYF. The V call is TRBV7-2, the J call TRBJ2-5, with D maybe TRBD2 (5 bases). The V and J ends lost 1 base and 5 bases respectively, with 8 bases between them. Germline loops: CDR1 SGHTA, CDR2 FQGNSA. This CDR3 comprises 13 residues.

The chain is built from TRBV7-2 and TRBJ1-2; D not certain. This CDR3 contains 15 residues. Deletions cut 5 bases from V and 3 bases from J, with 16 bases between. The germline gives CDR1 SGHTA, CDR2 FQGNSA. The DNA of the CDR3 is TGTGCCAGCAGCCCAGCACGCGGGGTCTACTATGGCTACACCTTC. Amino acids: CASSPARGVYYGYTF.

The gene calls are TRBV6-4 and TRBJ2-2, with 8 bases aligning to TRBD1. CDR3 length equals 15 residues. Germline V lookup: CDR1 MRHNA, CDR2 SNTAGT. The junction had 5 bases not matched to a gene; V was cut back by 2 bases and J by 6 bases. DNA of the CDR3: TGTGCCAGCAGTGACCAACAGGGGGGAGCCGGGGAGCTGTTTTTT. Amino acid sequence: CASSDQQGGAGELFF.

The genes are TRBV19 and TRBJ2-7; D might be TRBD2 (6 bases). The germline CDR1 and CDR2 sequences are LNHDA and SQIVND (reference sequence). V was trimmed by 9 bases and J by 4 bases, leaving 10 bases between them. This CDR3 region has 11 residues. The CDR3 is CASRRVYEQYF. In DNA form, the CDR3 reads TGTGCCAGCCGGAGGGTTTACGAGCAGTACTTC.